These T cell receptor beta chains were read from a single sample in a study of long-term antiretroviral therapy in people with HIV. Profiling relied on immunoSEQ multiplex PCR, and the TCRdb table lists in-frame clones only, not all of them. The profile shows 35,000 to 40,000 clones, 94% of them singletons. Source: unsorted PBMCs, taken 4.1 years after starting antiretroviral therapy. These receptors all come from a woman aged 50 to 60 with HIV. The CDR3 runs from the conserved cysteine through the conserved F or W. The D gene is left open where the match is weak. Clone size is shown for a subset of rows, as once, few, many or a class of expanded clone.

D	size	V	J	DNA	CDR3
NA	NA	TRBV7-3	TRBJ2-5	TGTGCCAGCAGCTTATCGCCGGGTAATTTGGAGACCCAGTACTTC	CASSLSPGNLETQYF
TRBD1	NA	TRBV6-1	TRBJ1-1	TGTGCCAGCACGCAGGGGGCGGCTAACACTGAAGCTTTCTTT	CASTQGAANTEAFF
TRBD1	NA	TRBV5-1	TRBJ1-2	TGCGCCAGCAGCTCGCGGACAGGGGACGAGGGCTACACCTTC	CASSSRTGDEGYTF
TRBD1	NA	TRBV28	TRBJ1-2	TGTGCCAGCAGTTTCTTGGGTAATAACCGGGACAGGGGATTACCCTATGGCTACACCTTC	CASSFLGNNRDRGLPYGYTF
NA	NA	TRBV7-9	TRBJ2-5	TGTGCCAGCAGCATAGAGGGGGGGACCCAGTACTTC	CASSIEGGTQYF
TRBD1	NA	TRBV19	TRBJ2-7	TGTGCCAGTAGTATAAAAGGACAGGGTAGCTCCTACGAGCAGTACTTC	CASSIKGQGSSYEQYF
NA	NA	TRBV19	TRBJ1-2	TGTGCCAGTAGTATGGGCCTTTACTATGGCTACACCTTC	CASSMGLYYGYTF
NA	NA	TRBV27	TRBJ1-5	TGTGCCAGCAGTTTAGGAGGGTACCAGAACAATCAGCCCCAGCATTTT	CASSLGGYQNNQPQHF
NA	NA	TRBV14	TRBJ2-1	TGTGCCAGCAGGAATTACAATGAGCAGTTCTTC	CASRNYNEQFF
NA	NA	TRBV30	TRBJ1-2	TGTGCCTGGGTGGACAGCTACTTAAACTATGGCTACACCTTC	CAWVDSYLNYGYTF
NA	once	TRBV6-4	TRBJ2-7	TGTGCCAGCAGTGGCCCCCGTTACTCCTACGAGCAGTACTTC	CASSGPRYSYEQYF
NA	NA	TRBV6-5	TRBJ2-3	TGTGCCAGCAGTCGCAGGGGCACCCGGGGAGATACGCAGTATTTT	CASSRRGTRGDTQYF
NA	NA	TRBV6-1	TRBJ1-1	TGTGCCAGCAGTTTACAGACAGGTCTAAACACTGAAGCTTTCTTT	CASSLQTGLNTEAFF
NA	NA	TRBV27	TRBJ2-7	TGTGCCAGCAGTTATAGGGAGCGGTACGAGCAGTACTTC	CASSYRERYEQYF
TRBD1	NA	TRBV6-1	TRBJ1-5	TGTGCCAGCATTCTTAACAGGGGCCCCAATCAGCCCCAGCATTTT	CASILNRGPNQPQHF
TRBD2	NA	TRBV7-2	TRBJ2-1	TGTGCCAGCAGCCCATTGGGACTAGCGGGGAGAAATGAGCAGTTCTTC	CASSPLGLAGRNEQFF
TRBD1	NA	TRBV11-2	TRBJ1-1	TGTGCCAGCAGCTTAGAGGGGACAGCTAATGACCCTGAAGCTTTCTTT	CASSLEGTANDPEAFF
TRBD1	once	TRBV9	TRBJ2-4	TGTGCCAGCAGCGCCGAGACAGGGGGGCTCTCCTATGGCAAAAACATTCAGTACTTC	CASSAETGGLSYGKNIQYF
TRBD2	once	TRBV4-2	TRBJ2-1	TGTGCCAGCAGCCCATACACTCTACTAGCGGATTCCTACAATGAGCAGTTCTTC	CASSPYTLLADSYNEQFF
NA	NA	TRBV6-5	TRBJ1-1	TGTGCCAGCAGTTACTACTGGGGCGCCGAAGCTTTCTTT	CASSYYWGAEAFF
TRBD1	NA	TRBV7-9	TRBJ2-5	TGTGCCAGCAGCTTCCGGGACAGGTACCAAGAGACCCAGTACTTC	CASSFRDRYQETQYF
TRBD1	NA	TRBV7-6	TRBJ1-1	TGTGCCAGCAGCGCCCGACAGGGGATGAACACTGAAGCTTTCTTT	CASSARQGMNTEAFF
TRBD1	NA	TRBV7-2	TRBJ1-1	TGTGCCAGCAGCTTAGGTGACAGGGGGAACACTGAAGCTTTCTTT	CASSLGDRGNTEAFF
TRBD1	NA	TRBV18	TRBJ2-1	TGTGCCAGCTCACCAGGGACAGGGATGCACAATGAGCAGTTCTTC	CASSPGTGMHNEQFF
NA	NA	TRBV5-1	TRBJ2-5	TGCGCCAGCAGCTTGGGCCGGGTGGCCCAAGAGACCCAGTACTTC	CASSLGRVAQETQYF
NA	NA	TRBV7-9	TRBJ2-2	TGTGCCAGCAGCTTAGACAGGGCGGTCGGGGAGCTGTTTTTT	CASSLDRAVGELFF
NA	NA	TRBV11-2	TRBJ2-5	TGTGCCAGCAGCTTAGGGTATGGCGCAGCTCAAGAGACCCAGTACTTC	CASSLGYGAAQETQYF
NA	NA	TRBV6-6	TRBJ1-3	TGTGCCATCGCATCAGGTTCTCTTGGAAACACCATATATTTT	CAIASGSLGNTIYF
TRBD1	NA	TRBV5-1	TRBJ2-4	TGCGCCAGCAGCACCTCCGGGACAGGTAACATTCAGTACTTC	CASSTSGTGNIQYF
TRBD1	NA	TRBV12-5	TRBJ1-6	TGTGCTAGTGGTTTGGTACAGGGGGGAACATGGACAGACCGTGGGTGGTATAATTCACCCCTCCACTTT	CASGLVQGGTWTDRGWYNSPLHF
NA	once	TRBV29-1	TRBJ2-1	TGCAGCGTTGGGGGGCGCAGGGACAATGAGCAGTTCTTC	CSVGGRRDNEQFF
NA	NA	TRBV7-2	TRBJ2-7	TGTGCCAGCAGCTTCAGGTCCGCCTACGAGCAGTACTTC	CASSFRSAYEQYF
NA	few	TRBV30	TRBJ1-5	TGTGCCTGGAGTGTAGATTCGTGGCAGCCCCAGCATTTT	CAWSVDSWQPQHF
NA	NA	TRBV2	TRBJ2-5	TGTGCCAGCAGCTCTGACAGACGAGAGACCCAGTACTTC	CASSSDRRETQYF
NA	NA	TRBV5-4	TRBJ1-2	TGTGCCAGCAGCTTGGCCGGACAGAACTATGGCTACACCTTC	CASSLAGQNYGYTF
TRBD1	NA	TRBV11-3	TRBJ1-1	TGTGCCAGCAGCTCCGGACAGGGTGGATCTGAAGCTTTCTTT	CASSSGQGGSEAFF
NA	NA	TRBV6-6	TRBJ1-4	TGTGCCAGCAGTTACTCGCGCAGGGAAGGTGAAAAACTGTTTTTT	CASSYSRREGEKLFF
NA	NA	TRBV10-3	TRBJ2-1	TGTGCCATCAGTAGATACCGACTAGATGGGAGCTCCTACAATGAGCAGTTCTTC	CAISRYRLDGSSYNEQFF
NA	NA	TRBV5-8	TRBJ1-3	TGTGCCAGCAGCTTGGGCCTCGTGGCGAGCTCTGGAAACACCATATATTTT	CASSLGLVASSGNTIYF
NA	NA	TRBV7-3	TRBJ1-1	TGTGCCAGCAGCTTGCACCAGGGGAGTGGAACTGAAGCTTTCTTT	CASSLHQGSGTEAFF
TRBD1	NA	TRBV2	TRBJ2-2	TGTGCCAGCAGAGGACGGACAGGTGGTAGCACCGGGGAGCTGTTTTTT	CASRGRTGGSTGELFF
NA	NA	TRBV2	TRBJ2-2	TGTGCCAGCAGTAATCGGGCGAACACCGGGGAGCTGTTTTTT	CASSNRANTGELFF
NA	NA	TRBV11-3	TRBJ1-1	TGTGCCAGCAGCGAAGGGAACACTGAAGCTTTCTTT	CASSEGNTEAFF
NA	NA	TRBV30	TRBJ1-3	TGTGCACTCAGCTCTGGAAACACCATATATTTT	CALSSGNTIYF
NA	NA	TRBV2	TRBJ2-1	TGTGCCAGCAGTGTACAGAGCCGTGAGCAGTTCTTC	CASSVQSREQFF
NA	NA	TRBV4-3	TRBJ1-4	TGCGCCAGCAGCATGGCCAGGGCAACTAATGAAAAACTGTTTTTT	CASSMARATNEKLFF
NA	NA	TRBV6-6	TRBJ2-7	TGCCACCTCTCGGGTAGTCTTTACGAGCAGTACTTC	CHLSGSLYEQYF
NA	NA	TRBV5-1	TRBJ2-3	TGCGCCAGCAGCCAAACAGGGAATCCCACAGATACGCAGTATTTT	CASSQTGNPTDTQYF
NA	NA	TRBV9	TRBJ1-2	TGTGCCAGCAGGGCAGGGAGTTTCTATGGCTACACCTTC	CASRAGSFYGYTF
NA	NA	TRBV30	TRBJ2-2	TGTGCCTGGAGTGTATGGGGATCCGGGGAGCTGTTTTTT	CAWSVWGSGELFF
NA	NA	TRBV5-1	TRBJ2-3	TGCGCCAGCAGCTTGTATGGGCACATGGGCACAGATACGCAGTATTTT	CASSLYGHMGTDTQYF
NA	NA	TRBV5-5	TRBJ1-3	TGTGCCAGCAGCTTGGATGGAGTTACTGGAAACACCATATATTTT	CASSLDGVTGNTIYF
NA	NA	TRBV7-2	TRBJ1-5	TGTGCCAGCAGCTTAGCGAGTCAGCCCCAGCATTTT	CASSLASQPQHF
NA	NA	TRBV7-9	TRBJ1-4	TGTGCCAGCAGCCGAGGGGACGTGGATGAAAAACTGTTTTTT	CASSRGDVDEKLFF
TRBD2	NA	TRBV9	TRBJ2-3	TGTGCCAGCAGCGTAGGGGGGGGTTTGCAGTATTTT	CASSVGGGLQYF
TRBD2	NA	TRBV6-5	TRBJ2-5	TGTGCCAGCAGCCGACCTAGCGGGGACCAAGAGACCCAGTACTTC	CASSRPSGDQETQYF
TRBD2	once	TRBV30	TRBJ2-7	TGTGCCTGGAGGTATACTAGCGGGGCTACCTACGAGCAGTACTTC	CAWRYTSGATYEQYF
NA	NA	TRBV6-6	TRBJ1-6	TGTGCCAGCAGTATAGGCTCCTATAATTCACCCCTCCACTTT	CASSIGSYNSPLHF
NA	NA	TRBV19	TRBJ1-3	TGTGCCAGTAGTACGGGACTAGGACTCTCTGGAAACACCATATATTTT	CASSTGLGLSGNTIYF